This T cell receptor (beta chain) was observed in a study of T-cell memory formation after mild COVID-19. Germline CDR1 and CDR2: SGHRS and YFSETQ. The CDR3 contains 13 residues. The V and J ends lost 2 bases and 12 bases respectively, with 14 bases between them. Findings and caveats of the study: Memory sampled before infection contained some responding clones, suggesting cross-reactive memory joined.

A note on this clonotype: Its antigen is as yet unknown.

TCRdb itself ran the 5' RACE reads through MiXCR, one entry per CDR3 protein. The sample has hundreds of thousands of distinct CDR3 sequences, roughly 15% seen once. The receptor's source is a man younger than 30 who had mild COVID-19 (a few samples of this study predate the infection). Cell type and time point are not known. This rearrangement joins TRBV5-1 to TRBJ1-4; D possibly corresponds to TRBD1 (6 bases). The sample was PBMCs or a T cell subset sorted from them (not recorded which). The CDR3 region has the DNA TGCGCCAGCAGCTTTAGGCAGGGGAGAGAACTGTTTTTT. As protein: CASSFRQGRELFF.